In its sample, the clone carrying this T cell receptor (beta chain) was seen many times. The antigen remains unidentified. The sample originates from a study of molecular identifiers for immune sequencing clone quantification. On the study more broadly: Replicate RNA from roughly 20,000 or 100,000 naive CD8 T cells formed five aliquots; four were sequenced.

Points from the study as a whole: Clones above 20 RNA copies contained over 98% of effector molecules and under 1% of naive molecules.

Listed TCR primers and previously described methods were used for bulk TCR libraries. TCRdb itself ran the PCR reads through MiXCR, one entry per CDR3 protein. This table has about half a million distinct CDR3 sequences, around a fifth appearing once. The CDR3 extends over 10 amino acids. The germline V gene encodes CDR1 SQVTM and CDR2 ANQGSEA. The clonotype comes from a human donor in good health. Some libraries in this study had Jurkat cell RNA spiked in. Input material: naive CD8+ T cells from blood, with Jurkat cell RNA spiked in. The subset denotes: FACS-sorted CD8+CD4-CCR7+CD45RA+ naive T cells. The V call is TRBV29-1, the J call TRBJ2-7, with D perhaps TRBD1 or TRBD2 (5 bases each). The CDR3 nucleotides read TGCAGAACGGGGCGGAGGGAGCAGTACTTC. Its translation: CRTGRREQYF.